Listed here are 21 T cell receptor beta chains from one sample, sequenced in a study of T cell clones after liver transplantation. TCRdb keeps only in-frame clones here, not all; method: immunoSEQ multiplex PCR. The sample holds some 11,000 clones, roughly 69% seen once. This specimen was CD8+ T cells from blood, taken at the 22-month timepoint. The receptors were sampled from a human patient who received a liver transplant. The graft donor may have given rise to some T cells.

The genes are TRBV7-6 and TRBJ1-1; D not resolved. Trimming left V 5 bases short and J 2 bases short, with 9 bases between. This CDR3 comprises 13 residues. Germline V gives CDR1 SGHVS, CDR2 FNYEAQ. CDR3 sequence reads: CASSPGLNTEAFF. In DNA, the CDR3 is TGTGCCAGCAGCCCAGGACTAAACACTGAAGCTTTCTTT.

The CDR3 region is CASRDRGDTGELFF. Written as DNA, the CDR3 is TGTGCCAGCCGGGACAGGGGAGACACCGGGGAGCTGTTTTTT. The V and J genes are TRBV19 and TRBJ2-2; 10 nucleotides align to TRBD1. Germline V CDR1 and CDR2: LNHDA, SQIVND (reference sequence). The CDR3 extends over 14 amino acids. The V gene end was trimmed by 9 bases and the J gene end by 3 bases; junction bases not matched to a gene: 4. The full variable domain, in which reference TRBV19 and TRBJ2-2 provide the parts outside the CDR3, is DGGITQSPKYLFRKEGQNVTLSCEQNLNHDAMYWYRQDPGQGLRLIYYSQIVNDFQKGDIAEGYSVSREKKESFPLTVTSAQKNPTAFYLCASRDRGDTGELFFGEGSRLTVL.

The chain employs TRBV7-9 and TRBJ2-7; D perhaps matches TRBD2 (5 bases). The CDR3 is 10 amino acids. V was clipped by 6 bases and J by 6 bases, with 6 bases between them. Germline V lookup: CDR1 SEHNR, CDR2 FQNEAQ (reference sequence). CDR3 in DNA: TGTGCCAGCAGTCGGGGCGAGCAGTACTTC. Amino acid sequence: CASSRGEQYF. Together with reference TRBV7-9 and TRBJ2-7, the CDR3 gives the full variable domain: DTGVSQNPRHKITKRGQNVTFRCDPISEHNRLYWYRQTLGQGPEFLTYFQNEAQLEKSRLLSDRFSAERPKGSFSTLEIQRTEQGDSAMYLCASSRGEQYFGPGTRLTVT.

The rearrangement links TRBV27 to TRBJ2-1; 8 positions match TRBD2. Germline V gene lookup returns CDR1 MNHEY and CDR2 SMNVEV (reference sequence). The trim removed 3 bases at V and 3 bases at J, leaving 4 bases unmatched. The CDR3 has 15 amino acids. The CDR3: CASSFSGTSYNEQFF. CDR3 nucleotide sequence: TGTGCCAGCAGTTTCTCAGGGACTAGCTACAATGAGCAGTTCTTC.

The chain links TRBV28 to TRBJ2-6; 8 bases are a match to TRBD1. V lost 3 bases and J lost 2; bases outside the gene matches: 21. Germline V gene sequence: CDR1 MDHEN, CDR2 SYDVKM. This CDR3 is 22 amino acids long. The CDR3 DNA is TGTGCCAGCAGTTTTTACCCTTCTAGAATAGGACAGGGAAAGGCTGGGGCCAACGTCCTGACTTTC. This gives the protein CASSFYPSRIGQGKAGANVLTF.

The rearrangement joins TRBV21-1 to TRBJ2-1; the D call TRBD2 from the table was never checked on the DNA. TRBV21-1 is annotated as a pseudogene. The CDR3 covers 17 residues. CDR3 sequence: CASILCFRRGFYNEQFF. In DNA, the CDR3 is TGTGCCAGCATCCTTTGCTTCCGGCGGGGCTTCTACAATGAGCAGTTCTTC.

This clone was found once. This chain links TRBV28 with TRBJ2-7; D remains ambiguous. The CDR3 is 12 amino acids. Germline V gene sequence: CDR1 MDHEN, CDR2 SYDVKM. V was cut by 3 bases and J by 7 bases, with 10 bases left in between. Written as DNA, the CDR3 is TGTGCCAGCAGTTTCCCTGCGTTAGAGCAGTACTTC. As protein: CASSFPALEQYF.

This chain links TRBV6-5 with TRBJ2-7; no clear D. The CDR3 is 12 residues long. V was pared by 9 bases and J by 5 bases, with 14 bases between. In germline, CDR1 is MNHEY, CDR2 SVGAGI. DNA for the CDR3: TGTGCCAGTTCCTCCTTTAGGCACGAGCAGTACTTC. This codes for CASSSFRHEQYF.

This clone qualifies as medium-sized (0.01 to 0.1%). In DNA, the CDR3 is TGTGCCACCAGCAGATCCGGGACTAGCTGGGGGAATGAGCAGTTCTTC. It translates to CATSRSGTSWGNEQFF. The chain is built from TRBV15 and TRBJ2-1, with 9 bases aligning to TRBD2. This CDR3 comprises 16 residues. Germline V lookup: CDR1 LNHNV, CDR2 YYDKDF (reference sequence). Trimming took 2 bases from V and 7 from J; bases not matched to a gene: 9.

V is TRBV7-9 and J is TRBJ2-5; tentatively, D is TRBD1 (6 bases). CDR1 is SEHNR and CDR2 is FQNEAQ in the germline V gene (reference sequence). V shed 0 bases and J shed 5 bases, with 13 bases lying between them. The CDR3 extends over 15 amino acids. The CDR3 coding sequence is TGTGCCAGCAGCTTAGCGCCTACAGGGCTGGAGACCCAGTACTTC. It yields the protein CASSLAPTGLETQYF.

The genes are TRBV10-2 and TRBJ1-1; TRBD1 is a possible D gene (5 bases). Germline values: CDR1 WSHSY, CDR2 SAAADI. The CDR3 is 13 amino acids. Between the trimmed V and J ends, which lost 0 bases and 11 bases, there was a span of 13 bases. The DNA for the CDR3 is TGCGCCAGCAGTGAGTCGATGGGGCGCGAGGCTTTCTTT. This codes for CASSESMGREAFF.

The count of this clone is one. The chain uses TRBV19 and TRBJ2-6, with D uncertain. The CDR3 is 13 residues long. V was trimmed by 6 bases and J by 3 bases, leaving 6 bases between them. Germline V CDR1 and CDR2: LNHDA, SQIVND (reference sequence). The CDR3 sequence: CASSTGGANVLTF. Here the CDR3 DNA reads TGTGCCAGTAGCACGGGTGGGGCCAACGTCCTGACTTTC.

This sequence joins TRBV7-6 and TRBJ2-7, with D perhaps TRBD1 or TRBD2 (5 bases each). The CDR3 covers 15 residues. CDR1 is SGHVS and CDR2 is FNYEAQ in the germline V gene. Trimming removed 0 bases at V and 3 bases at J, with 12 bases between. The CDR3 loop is CASSLAQGPHYEQYF. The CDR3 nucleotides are TGTGCCAGCAGCTTAGCCCAGGGACCCCACTACGAGCAGTACTTC.

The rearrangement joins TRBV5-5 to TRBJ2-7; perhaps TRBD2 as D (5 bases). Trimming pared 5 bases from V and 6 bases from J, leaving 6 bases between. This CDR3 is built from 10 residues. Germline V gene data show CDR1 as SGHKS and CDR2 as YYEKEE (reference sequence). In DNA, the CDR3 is TGTGCCAGCAGTCGGGGCGAGCAGTACTTC. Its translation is CASSRGEQYF.

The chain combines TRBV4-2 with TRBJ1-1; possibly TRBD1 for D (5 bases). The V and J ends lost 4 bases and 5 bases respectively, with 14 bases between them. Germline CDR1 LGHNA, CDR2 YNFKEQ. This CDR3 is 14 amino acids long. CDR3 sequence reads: CASSPPGWGTEAFF. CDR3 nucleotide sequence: TGTGCCAGCAGCCCCCCCGGATGGGGGACTGAAGCTTTCTTT.

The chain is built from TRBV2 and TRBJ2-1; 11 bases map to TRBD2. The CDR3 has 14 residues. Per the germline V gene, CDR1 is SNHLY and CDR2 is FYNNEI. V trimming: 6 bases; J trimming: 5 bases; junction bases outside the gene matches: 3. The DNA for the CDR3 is TGTGCCAGCAGAGAGGGACTAGCGGACAATGAGCAGTTCTTC. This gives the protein CASREGLADNEQFF.

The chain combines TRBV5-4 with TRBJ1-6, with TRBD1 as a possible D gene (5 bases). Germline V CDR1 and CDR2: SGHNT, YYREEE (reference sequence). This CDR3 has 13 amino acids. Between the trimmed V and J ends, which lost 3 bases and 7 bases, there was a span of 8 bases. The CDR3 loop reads CASSYRTNSPLHF. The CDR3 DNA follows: TGTGCCAGCAGCTACAGGACCAATTCACCCCTCCACTTT.

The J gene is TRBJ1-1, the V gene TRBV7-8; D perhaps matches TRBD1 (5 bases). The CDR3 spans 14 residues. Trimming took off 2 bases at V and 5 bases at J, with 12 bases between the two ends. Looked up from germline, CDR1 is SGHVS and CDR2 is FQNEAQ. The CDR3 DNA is TGTGCCAGCAGCTTACGGGGGAAGGTGACTGAAGCTTTCTTT. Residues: CASSLRGKVTEAFF.

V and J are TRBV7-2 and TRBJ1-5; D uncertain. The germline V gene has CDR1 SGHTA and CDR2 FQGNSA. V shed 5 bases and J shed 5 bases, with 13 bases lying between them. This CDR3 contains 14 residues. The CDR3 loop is CASSKSLLDQPQHF. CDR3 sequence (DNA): TGTGCCAGCAGCAAGTCCCTTTTGGATCAGCCCCAGCATTTT.

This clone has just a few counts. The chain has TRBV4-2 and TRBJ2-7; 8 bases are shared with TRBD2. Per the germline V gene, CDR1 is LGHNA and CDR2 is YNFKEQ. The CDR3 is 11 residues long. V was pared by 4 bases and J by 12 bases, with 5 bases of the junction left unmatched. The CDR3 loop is CASSPRTSRYF. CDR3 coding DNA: TGTGCCAGCAGCCCGCGGACTAGCAGGTACTTC.

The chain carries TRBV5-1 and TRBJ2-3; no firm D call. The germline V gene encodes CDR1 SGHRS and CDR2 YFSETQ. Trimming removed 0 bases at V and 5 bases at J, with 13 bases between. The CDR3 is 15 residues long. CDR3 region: CASSLVGSWGDTQYF. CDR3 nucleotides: TGCGCCAGCAGCTTGGTGGGCAGTTGGGGAGATACGCAGTATTTT.